This passage covers 30 T cell receptor beta chains from one sample sequenced in a study of shared clonotypes between healthy human individuals. Clones were sequenced by immunoSEQ multiplex PCR, and TCRdb holds only the in-frame ones, with some missing. The data show approximately 250,000 clones, approximately 70% seen once. The sequenced sample consisted of memory CD4+ T cells sorted from blood. Subset of the sample: CD45RA-negative fraction. The receptors derive from a man aged 25 to 40 in good health.

V and J are TRBV4-3 and TRBJ2-7; TRBD2 aligns across 8 bases. V was clipped by 4 bases and J by 0 bases; unmatched bases: 2. This CDR3 is built from 14 residues. The germline gives CDR1 LGHNA, CDR2 YSLEER. This CDR3 reads CASSRTSGSYEQYF. CDR3 in DNA: TGCGCCAGCAGCCGTACTAGCGGCTCCTACGAGCAGTACTTC.

This clone showed up just once. The gene calls are TRBV6-5 and TRBJ2-7; 7 bases fit TRBD1. Germline V CDR1 and CDR2: MNHEY, SVGAGI. The V segment lost 4 bases and the J segment 9 bases; nucleotides outside the gene matches: 6. The CDR3 is made up of 12 amino acids. CDR3: CASSSKGQTQYF. CDR3 coding DNA: TGTGCCAGCAGTTCCAAGGGACAGACGCAGTACTTC.

This clone has just one count. The J gene is TRBJ2-6, the V gene TRBV5-1; 7 nucleotides align to TRBD2. The CDR3 length is 16 residues. V was clipped by 5 bases and J by 1 base; unmatched bases: 6. CDR1 is SGHRS, CDR2 YFSETQ, per germline. The CDR3 here is CASSTLGGSGANVLTF. DNA for the CDR3: TGCGCCAGCAGTACCTTGGGAGGGTCTGGGGCCAACGTCCTGACTTTC.

The CDR3 is CASSLVHNEQFF. The DNA for the CDR3 is TGTGCCAGCAGCTTAGTACACAATGAGCAGTTCTTC. The chain is built from TRBV7-2 and TRBJ2-1; no clear D. Germline CDR1 is SGHTA and CDR2 is FQGNSA. The V gene lost 1 base and the J gene lost 5 bases, with 3 bases spanning the gap. The CDR3 extends over 12 amino acids.

This clone was counted between two and nine times. The chain is built from TRBV28 and TRBJ2-7, with D possibly TRBD1 on 6 matching bases. The CDR3 is 13 residues long. Trimming removed 3 bases from V and 5 bases from J, with 11 bases in between. From germline, CDR1 is MDHEN and CDR2 SYDVKM. The CDR3 DNA reads TGTGCCAGCAGTTTGGGGGCCAGGGACGAGCAGTACTTC. Its translation: CASSLGARDEQYF. Based on the CDR3 plus reference TRBV28 and TRBJ2-7, the full variable domain is DVKVTQSSRYLVKRTGEKVFLECVQDMDHENMFWYRQDPGLGLRLIYFSYDVKMKEKGDIPEGYSVSREKKERFSLILESASTNQTSMYLCASSLGARDEQYFGPGTRLTVT.

The gene calls are TRBV5-1 and TRBJ2-1; 9 nucleotides line up with TRBD1. The CDR3 runs 16 residues. CDR1 and CDR2 from the germline V gene are SGHRS and YFSETQ. The junction had 9 bases not matched to a gene; V was cut back by 1 base and J by 7 bases. Here the CDR3 DNA reads TGCGCCAGCAGCTTGTATGGGACAGGGCTATCGAATGAGCAGTTCTTC. It yields the protein CASSLYGTGLSNEQFF.

The V and J genes are TRBV7-9 and TRBJ2-1, with D tentatively TRBD2 (5 bases). The CDR3 is 16 amino acids. Germline lookup yields CDR1 SEHNR and CDR2 FQNEAQ (reference sequence). Trimming shortened V by 4 bases and J by 3 bases, and 16 bases separated the two germline ends. The CDR3 spells CASSSRTPWDYNEQFF. The CDR3 coding sequence is TGTGCCAGCAGCTCTAGGACTCCCTGGGACTACAATGAGCAGTTCTTC.

The chain couples TRBV5-4 to TRBJ1-2; the D gene is possibly TRBD1 (6 bases). This CDR3 contains 15 residues. Germline CDR1 SGHNT, CDR2 YYREEE (reference sequence). Trimming stripped 3 bases from V and 1 base from J, with 13 bases between. The CDR3 here is CASSSPRTDNYGYTF. DNA for the CDR3: TGTGCCAGCAGCTCTCCCAGGACAGATAACTATGGCTACACCTTC.

This clone was counted between two and nine times. The V gene is TRBV2, the J gene TRBJ2-5; D not certain. Trimming stripped 3 bases from V and 0 bases from J, with 8 bases between. CDR1 SNHLY and CDR2 FYNNEI come from the germline V gene. The CDR3 totals 14 residues. The CDR3 loop is CASSESTNQETQYF. The CDR3 DNA reads TGTGCCAGCAGTGAGTCGACAAACCAAGAGACCCAGTACTTC.

This CDR3 is CASRLVLARGISYGYTF. In DNA form, the CDR3 reads TGTGCAAGTCGCTTAGTTCTTGCGAGAGGGATTAGCTATGGCTACACCTTC. V is TRBV12-2 and J is TRBJ1-2. TRBV12-2 is a known pseudogene. The CDR3 spans 17 residues.

J is TRBJ2-1 and V is TRBV7-6; 12 bases are shared with TRBD2. Germline V lookup: CDR1 SGHVS, CDR2 FNYEAQ. CDR3 length: 14 residues. The junction had 3 bases not matched to a gene; V was cut back by 5 bases and J by 7 bases. The CDR3: CASSGLAGLNEQFF. As DNA, the CDR3 is TGTGCCAGCAGCGGACTAGCGGGACTTAATGAGCAGTTCTTC.

Notes on this clone: At one end the junction does not follow the germline gene, possibly because of a read error. The V and J genes are TRBV11-2 and TRBJ2-5, with TRBD2 matching over 10 bases. CDR1 and CDR2 from the germline V gene are SGHAT and FQNNGV. The CDR3 covers 17 residues. The DNA of the CDR3 is TGTGCTAGCAGCTTAGGTGCAAGCGGGAGGGCCGAGGAGACCCAGTACTTC. This sequence encodes CASSLGASGRAEETQYF.

V gene TRBV19 combines with J gene TRBJ2-2; TRBD2 is a possible D gene (6 bases). The CDR3 runs to 16 residues. In germline, CDR1 is LNHDA, CDR2 SQIVND (reference sequence). V lost 10 bases to trimming and J lost 0 bases, with 18 bases between them. The CDR3 loop reads CATQTWRGSNTGELFF. The DNA of the CDR3 is TGTGCCACACAAACTTGGAGGGGTTCGAACACCGGGGAGCTGTTTTTT. Full variable domain (missing parts from reference TRBV19 and TRBJ2-2): DGGITQSPKYLFRKEGQNVTLSCEQNLNHDAMYWYRQDPGQGLRLIYYSQIVNDFQKGDIAEGYSVSREKKESFPLTVTSAQKNPTAFYLCATQTWRGSNTGELFFGEGSRLTVL.

V usage is TRBV10-1 and J usage is TRBJ2-3; perhaps TRBD2 as D (5 bases). The CDR3 is 16 amino acids. Germline CDR1 WNHNN, CDR2 SYGVQD (reference sequence). V shed 0 bases and J shed 4 bases, with 14 bases lying between them. CDR3: CASSESILAGSDTQYF. The CDR3 bases are TGCGCCAGCAGTGAGTCGATCCTAGCCGGGTCAGATACGCAGTATTTT.

This chain joins TRBV5-1 and TRBJ2-7; possibly TRBD1 or TRBD2 for D (5 bases each). V lost 3 bases and J 0 bases, leaving 7 bases between the germline ends. From germline, CDR1 is SGHRS and CDR2 YFSETQ. The CDR3 is 13 residues long. CDR3 in amino acids: CASSWDGSYEQYF. In DNA form, the CDR3 reads TGCGCCAGCAGCTGGGACGGCTCCTACGAGCAGTACTTC.

The CDR3 nucleotides are TGTGCCAGCAGTAGCCCGCAGAATGGCTACACCTTC. As protein: CASSSPQNGYTF. The rearrangement joins TRBV6-5 to TRBJ1-2; D not certain. Germline CDR1 is MNHEY and CDR2 is SVGAGI. Trimming cost V 5 bases and J 6 bases, with 10 bases left between them. The CDR3 runs to 12 residues.

This chain's CDR3 is CASSLGPTTEWGYTF. The CDR3 bases are TGCGCCAGCAGCTTGGGACCCACGACTGAATGGGGCTACACCTTC. The rearrangement links TRBV5-1 to TRBJ1-2; the D is unclear. V lost 0 bases and J 8 bases, leaving 17 bases between the germline ends. The CDR3 spans 15 residues. Germline assignment: CDR1 SGHRS and CDR2 YFSETQ.

This sequence joins TRBV11-2 and TRBJ2-1, with D perhaps given as TRBD1 or TRBD2 (6 bases each). This CDR3 contains 12 residues. The ends were cut back, 8 bases at V and 8 bases at J, with 13 bases in the middle. Germline CDR1 is SGHAT and CDR2 is FQNNGV. CDR3 DNA: TGTGCCAGCGGCGGGAAGGGGGATGAGCAGTTCTTC. The encoded protein is CASGGKGDEQFF.

This chain joins TRBV7-3 and TRBJ2-6, with a possible D match to TRBD2 (5 bases). Trimming shortened V by 2 bases and J by 1 base, and 9 bases separated the two germline ends. Germline CDR1 is SGHTA and CDR2 is FQGTGA. The CDR3 runs 16 residues. The CDR3, as DNA: TGTGCCAGCAGCTTAGGTCGGGGTTCTGGGGCCAACGTCCTGACTTTC. It specifies CASSLGRGSGANVLTF.

The CDR3 DNA is TGCGCCAGCAGCCTTCGGGGGGACTACGAGCAGTACTTC. It yields the protein CASSLRGDYEQYF. The chain uses TRBV5-1 and TRBJ2-7, with 7 nucleotides matching TRBD2. V was pared by 4 bases and J by 3 bases, with 4 bases of the junction left unmatched. This CDR3 has 13 amino acids. Germline values: CDR1 SGHRS, CDR2 YFSETQ.

This chain uses TRBV27 with TRBJ2-5; D call uncertain. V was cut by 6 bases and J by 5 bases, with 19 bases left in between. Germline V gene data show CDR1 as MNHEY and CDR2 as SMNVEV (reference sequence). CDR3 length: 15 amino acids. Written as DNA, the CDR3 is TGTGCCAGCAGCCCAACCCGGGCTACGGGTGAGACCCAGTACTTC. This codes for CASSPTRATGETQYF.

The CDR3 sequence: CASSLTHRESEQFF. The DNA of the CDR3 is TGTGCCAGCAGCTTGACGCACAGGGAAAGTGAGCAGTTCTTC. The V call is TRBV11-2, the J call TRBJ2-1; maybe TRBD1 (6 bases). Germline V gene sequence: CDR1 SGHAT, CDR2 FQNNGV. CDR3 length equals 14 residues. V dropped 3 bases and J dropped 9 bases, with 15 bases sitting between them.

The chain recombines TRBV7-2 with TRBJ2-1, with 9 bases lining up with TRBD2. V was clipped by 4 bases and J by 7 bases; unmatched bases: 11. The V gene's germline CDR1 is SGHTA and CDR2 FQGNSA. This CDR3 has 16 amino acids. For the CDR3, the DNA is TGTGCCAGCAGCTCTCGACTAGCGGTAACGAGAAATGAGCAGTTCTTC. Protein sequence: CASSSRLAVTRNEQFF.

This clone has a handful of counts. The rearrangement joins TRBV28 to TRBJ1-2; maybe TRBD1 (6 bases). The V gene lost 6 bases and the J gene lost 7 bases, with 18 bases spanning the gap. This CDR3 is 14 amino acids long. Germline values: CDR1 MDHEN, CDR2 SYDVKM. The CDR3 bases are TGTGCCAGCAGGGTAGACGCGGGGGCGGGTGGCTACACCTTC. This encodes CASRVDAGAGGYTF.

The table lists this clone with a few counts. J is TRBJ1-2 and V is TRBV18; 8 bases fit TRBD1. The germline gives CDR1 KGHSH, CDR2 LQKENI. V gave up 3 bases and J gave up 6 bases; unmatched junction bases: 6. This CDR3 has 14 amino acids. DNA of the CDR3: TGTGCCAGCTCACCCTTAGGACAGGGCGATGGCTACACCTTC. Translated, it gives CASSPLGQGDGYTF.

The V call is TRBV29-1, the J call TRBJ2-1; D gene uncertain. CDR1 and CDR2 (germline): SQVTM, ANQGSEA. The CDR3 is 14 residues long. The V end lost 4 bases, the J end lost 5 bases, and 15 bases lay between the germline ends. In DNA, the CDR3 is TGCAGCGTTGCCAGCAGTTATAGTAACAATGAGCAGTTCTTC. Its translation: CSVASSYSNNEQFF.

About this clone: Other DNA sequences in the same sample also yield this CDR3. The chain links TRBV28 to TRBJ2-7; 9 bases map to TRBD1. This CDR3 spans 13 amino acids. V was pared by 8 bases and J by 3 bases, with 5 bases of the junction left unmatched. CDR1 and CDR2 from the germline V gene are MDHEN and SYDVKM. CDR3 sequence (DNA): TGTGCCAGCTCGACGACAGGGGGCTACGAGCAGTACTTC. This translates into CASSTTGGYEQYF.

This clone occurred a few times. The chain combines TRBV19 with TRBJ1-4, with D possibly being TRBD1 (5 bases). The CDR3 runs to 15 residues. Germline V lookup: CDR1 LNHDA, CDR2 SQIVND (reference sequence). Deletions cut 8 bases from V and 0 bases from J, with 13 bases between. CDR3 protein: CASRQDIATNEKLFF. CDR3 nucleotide sequence: TGTGCCAGTCGTCAGGACATCGCAACTAATGAAAAACTGTTTTTT.

V and J are TRBV10-3 and TRBJ1-3; D gene ambiguous. CDR1 ENHRY and CDR2 SYGVKD come from the germline V gene. There are 14 residues in the CDR3. Trimming removed 6 bases at V and 0 bases at J, with 9 bases between. CDR3 bases: TGTGCCATCAGGGATCATCCCTCTGGAAACACCATATATTTT. Amino acid sequence: CAIRDHPSGNTIYF.

The chain uses TRBV6-5 and TRBJ1-1; weak D call: TRBD1 (6 bases). Germline V gene sequence: CDR1 MNHEY, CDR2 SVGAGI. The CDR3 has 14 amino acids. Deletions cut 6 bases from V and 1 base from J, with 12 bases between. This CDR3 reads CASRPRGGNTEAFF. Here the CDR3 DNA reads TGTGCCAGCAGGCCCCGAGGGGGGAACACTGAAGCTTTCTTT.